The T cell receptor beta chain under discussion was sequenced for a study of cytomegalovirus exposure and HLA in healthy donors. Study in general: A later analysis reported the approximately 120 validation repertoires used the same platform as the approximately 660 first-cohort repertoires.

Libraries were prepared by immunoSEQ multiplex PCR; TCRdb keeps only in-frame clonotypes and omits some of them. The table lists fewer than 200,000 clones, 85% of them singletons, with about 17% in the top ten. Sample: PBMCs. The sequence was obtained from a man younger than 35 in good health and CMV-seropositive.

The CDR3 bases are TGTGCCAGCAGCCTGACAGGGGATTATGGCTACACCTTC. This sequence encodes CASSLTGDYGYTF. The rearrangement joins TRBV14 to TRBJ1-2; 8 bases line up with TRBD1. CDR1 is SGHDN and CDR2 is FVKESK in the germline V gene. The CDR3 contains 13 residues. J gave up 5 bases and V 4 bases, and 3 bases lay outside the gene matches.